These 32 T cell receptor beta chains were sequenced from one sample in a study of T cells in Graves' hyperthyroidism and ophthalmopathy (dated by TCRdb to the late 2010s). The library was built by means of multiplex PCR. Sequencer: Illumina HiSeq 2000. The TCR beta CDR3 regions were amplified from the RNA transcripts. The first round of RT-PCR for the TCR CDR3 was performed with the HTBI primer set and the Qiagen OneStep RT-PCR kit. Using fastp at Q25 and MiXCR, TCRdb reprocessed the public reads and kept productive beta chains. Under each unique CDR3 protein, matching rows form one entry showing the most common genes and DNA. This sample is represented by hundreds of thousands of distinct CDR3 sequences; less than 25% of them were singletons. Approximately 30% of the sample comes from the top ten. The sequenced sample was blood. The origin of the receptors is a man younger than 40 with Graves' ophthalmopathy.

This clonotype was seen many times. The chain joins TRBV2 to TRBJ2-1; TRBD2 aligns across 10 bases. V gave up 2 bases and J gave up 9 bases; unmatched junction bases: 7. Germline V gene lookup returns CDR1 SNHLY and CDR2 FYNNEI. CDR3 length: 15 residues. As DNA, the CDR3 is TGTGCCAGCAGTGAAAGGCTAGCGGGAGCGGGTGAGCAGTTCTTC. It is translated as CASSERLAGAGEQFF.

The chain links TRBV5-4 to TRBJ2-1; 11 positions agree with TRBD2. Germline V CDR1 and CDR2: SGHNT, YYREEE (reference sequence). CDR3 length equals 16 residues. V dropped 3 bases and J dropped 6; count of bases not matched to a gene: 8. CDR3 in DNA: TGTGCCAGCAGCTCTAGACAGACTAGCGGGATCAATGAGCAGTTCTTC. The encoded protein is CASSSRQTSGINEQFF.

This clonotype was seen a handful of times. The CDR3 spells CASSSDTSGRANEQFF. The CDR3 DNA follows: TGTGCCAGCAGCTCAGACACTAGCGGGAGGGCCAATGAGCAGTTCTTC. The J gene is TRBJ2-1, the V gene TRBV7-3, with TRBD2 matching 13 bases. CDR3 length equals 16 residues. Trimming removed 4 bases from V and 6 bases from J; junction bases left unmatched: 6. CDR1 SGHTA and CDR2 FQGTGA come from the germline V gene.

The chain has TRBV28 and TRBJ1-2; TRBD1 is a possible D gene (6 bases). V was trimmed by 4 bases and J by 0 bases, leaving 12 bases between them. This CDR3 contains 15 residues. Germline CDR1 is MDHEN and CDR2 is SYDVKM. CDR3 coding DNA: TGTGCCAGCAGTTCGACAGGCCCAGCTAACTATGGCTACACCTTC. This encodes CASSSTGPANYGYTF.

This clonotype has just a few counts. The chain carries TRBV2 and TRBJ2-1; D possibly uses TRBD1 or TRBD2 (5 bases each). V lost 5 bases and J lost 5, with 13 bases in between. Per the germline V gene, CDR1 is SNHLY and CDR2 is FYNNEI. The length of the CDR3 is 14 residues. The CDR3 region has the DNA TGTGCCAGCAGTAAGAACGGGGCGCACAATGAGCAGTTCTTC. Translated, it gives CASSKNGAHNEQFF.

This clonotype was detected only a few times. The chain carries TRBV3-2 and TRBJ2-3; the DNA was not used to check the table's D call, TRBD1. TRBV3-2 is given as a pseudogene. CDR3 size: 20 residues. The CDR3 loop is CASWLSGGGSGQRPTDTQYF. CDR3 DNA: TGTGCCAGCTGGTTATCGGGGGGTGGTAGTGGTCAACGCCCCACAGATACGCAGTATTTT.

In its sample, this clonotype was seen a few times. The gene calls are TRBV7-2 and TRBJ2-5; possibly TRBD1 for D (5 bases). Germline-derived CDR1 and CDR2 are SGHTA and FQGNSA. V lost 6 bases and J lost 0, with 11 bases in between. The CDR3 loop spans 14 amino acids. The CDR3 sequence is CASRLTGYQETQYF. DNA for the CDR3: TGTGCCAGCAGGCTTACAGGATACCAAGAGACCCAGTACTTC.

At least ten counts were recorded for this clonotype. The rearrangement uses TRBV2 and TRBJ2-3; TRBD2 is a possible D gene (6 bases). Trimming removed 1 base at V and 1 base at J, with 9 bases between. The germline CDR1 and CDR2 sequences are SNHLY and FYNNEI. This CDR3 contains 15 residues. CDR3: CASSEGSSGTDTQYF. CDR3 DNA: TGTGCCAGCAGTGAAGGATCTAGCGGCACAGATACGCAGTATTTT.

This clonotype was seen more than once but under ten times. The chain combines TRBV4-1 with TRBJ2-5, with D tentatively TRBD2 (5 bases). The CDR3 spans 15 residues. Germline CDR1 MGHRA, CDR2 YSYEKL. The ends were cut back, 3 bases at V and 4 bases at J, with 15 bases in the middle. The DNA for the CDR3 is TGCGCCAGCAGCCAGTCGGACTGGTCGTCAGAGACCCAGTACTTC. It yields the protein CASSQSDWSSETQYF.

This clonotype was seen a few times. Germline and junction disagree at one end, which may indicate a read error. The rearrangement links TRBV7-2 to TRBJ2-7; 8 bases map to TRBD2. This CDR3 contains 15 residues. Germline V lookup: CDR1 SGHTA, CDR2 FQGNSA. The CDR3 spells CASSGSGSGPAKKDF. For the CDR3, the DNA is TGTGCCAGCAGCGGGAGCGGGAGCGGGCCTGCGAAGAAGGACTTC.

Concerning this clonotype itself: This sequence may be a read error, since a much larger clone differs from it by one base. V is TRBV3-1 and J is TRBJ2-7; TRBD2 is a possible D gene (5 bases). The germline V gene encodes CDR1 LGHDT and CDR2 YNNKEL (reference sequence). CDR3 length equals 15 residues. The CDR3 bases are TGTGCCAGCAGTAGCGTTCGATCGAGCTCCTACGAGCAGCACTTC. It codes for CASSSVRSSSYEQHF.

This clonotype was picked up many times. This chain joins TRBV28 and TRBJ1-2, with unresolved D. V lost 2 bases and J lost 2, with 12 bases in between. CDR3 size: 15 residues. Germline CDR1 is MDHEN and CDR2 is SYDVKM. The CDR3 region has the DNA TGTGCCAGCAGTTTAAGCTATGGAGGCAACTATGGCTACACCTTC. Amino acids: CASSLSYGGNYGYTF.

The CDR3 here is CASSPGILVTGELFF. For the CDR3, the DNA is TGCGCCAGCAGCCCCGGCATTCTCGTCACCGGGGAGCTGTTTTTT. The rearrangement uses TRBV5-1 and TRBJ2-2; D is unclear. CDR1 and CDR2 from the germline V gene are SGHRS and YFSETQ. The CDR3 runs 15 residues. V lost 4 bases to trimming and J lost 4 bases, with 14 bases between them.

This sequence joins TRBV28 and TRBJ2-7; D might be TRBD1 (7 bases). The length of the CDR3 is 16 residues. Germline loops: CDR1 MDHEN, CDR2 SYDVKM. Trimming took 5 bases from V and 1 from J, leaving 18 bases between them. The chain's CDR3 is CASSPGGGDSSYEQYF. The CDR3 DNA follows: TGTGCCAGCAGTCCCGGGGGTGGGGACAGTTCCTACGAGCAGTACTTC.

The chain combines TRBV20-1 with TRBJ2-7; the match to TRBD1 covers 7 bases. Germline CDR1 is DFQATT and CDR2 is SNEGSKA (reference sequence). The CDR3 has 12 amino acids. This chain's CDR3 is CSQKTGSHEQYF. In nucleotides, the CDR3 is TGCAGCCAAAAGACAGGGTCCCACGAGCAGTACTTC.

This clonotype was counted a few times. The V call is TRBV6-1, the J call TRBJ2-3; possible D gene TRBD2, 6 bases. There are 16 residues in the CDR3. The V gene's germline CDR1 is MNHNS and CDR2 SASEGT. The V and J ends lost 2 bases and 8 bases respectively, with 20 bases between them. In DNA form, the CDR3 reads TGTGCCAGCAGTGAAAATTCCGGGGACTCTGGAGCTACGCAGTATTTT. Protein sequence: CASSENSGDSGATQYF.

There are a few counts of this clonotype. The CDR3: CASSLFPQRQATSGYTF. CDR3 nucleotide sequence: TGTGCCAGCAGTTTATTCCCGCAACGACAGGCCACCTCGGGCTACACCTTC. V and J are TRBV28 and TRBJ1-2, with a tentative D call TRBD1 (6 bases). V gave up 1 base and J gave up 8 bases, with 23 bases separating them. The V gene's germline CDR1 is MDHEN and CDR2 SYDVKM. This CDR3 has 17 residues.

This clonotype was detected only once. V is TRBV11-2 and J is TRBJ2-2; 11 nucleotides line up with TRBD2. The CDR3 is 14 amino acids. Germline V lookup: CDR1 SGHAT, CDR2 FQNNGV. V gave up 5 bases and J gave up 8 bases; unmatched junction bases: 4. CDR3 bases: TGTGCCAGCAGCCTGACTAGCGGGGTGGGGGAGCTGTTTTTT. It specifies CASSLTSGVGELFF.

In regard to this clonotype: One junction end does not reproduce the germline sequence, and a read error may be involved. The chain has TRBV28 and TRBJ2-5; perhaps TRBD2 as D (6 bases). CDR3 length equals 16 residues. Germline assignment: CDR1 MDHEN and CDR2 SYDVKM. CDR3 protein: CASSLQLGGIEETRYF. In nucleotides, the CDR3 is TGTGCCAGCAGTTTACAGCTGGGGGGTATCGAGGAGACCCGGTACTTC.

This clonotype was seen a few times. This chain joins TRBV6-1 and TRBJ2-7, with D unclear. The germline V gene has CDR1 MNHNS and CDR2 SASEGT. This CDR3 contains 13 residues. With 0 bases removed from V and 3 bases from J, the gap between germline ends came to 6 bases. CDR3 sequence (DNA): TGTGCCAGCAGTGAAGCGGCCGACTACGAGCAGTACTTC. Its translation: CASSEAADYEQYF.

This clonotype appeared a single time. The V call is TRBV7-3, the J call TRBJ2-1; 9 nucleotides agree with TRBD2. The CDR3 has 15 amino acids. Unmatched junction bases numbered 9, after V lost 5 bases and J lost 7 bases. Germline CDR1 reads SGHTA; CDR2 reads FQGTGA. CDR3 sequence: CASSPGSGRGNEQFF. The CDR3 DNA follows: TGTGCCAGCAGCCCAGGTAGCGGGAGAGGGAATGAGCAGTTCTTC.

The V call is TRBV4-1, the J call TRBJ1-1; unclear D gene. The V and J ends lost 1 base and 1 base respectively, with 16 bases between them. Germline lookup yields CDR1 MGHRA and CDR2 YSYEKL. This CDR3 comprises 17 residues. The CDR3 DNA sequence: TGCGCCAGCAGCCAAGGGCAGAATATCGCTCCGAACACTGAAGCTTTCTTT. This sequence encodes CASSQGQNIAPNTEAFF.

This clonotype has at least ten counts. The rearrangement joins TRBV5-1 to TRBJ2-1; 7 positions agree with TRBD2. V was pared by 2 bases and J by 5 bases, with 7 bases of the junction left unmatched. Germline-derived CDR1 and CDR2 are SGHRS and YFSETQ. The CDR3 loop spans 15 amino acids. The CDR3 sequence: CASSFSLASNNEQFF. The CDR3 DNA follows: TGCGCCAGCAGCTTTTCACTAGCGTCTAACAATGAGCAGTTCTTC.

This clonotype came up many times. This chain connects TRBV7-2 to TRBJ1-2, with 10 bases matching TRBD1. This CDR3 contains 16 residues. The V and J ends lost 5 bases and 4 bases, in that order; junction bases with no gene match: 10. Germline V gene sequence: CDR1 SGHTA, CDR2 FQGNSA. DNA for the CDR3: TGTGCCAGCAGCCCCGCCTCAGGGACAGGGGTCTATGGCTACACCTTC. Translated: CASSPASGTGVYGYTF.

The chain couples TRBV6-6 to TRBJ2-1; either TRBD1 or TRBD2 may fit D (6 bases each). CDR1 is MNHNY, CDR2 SVGAGI, per germline (reference sequence). This CDR3 is 13 amino acids long. The ends were cut back, 2 bases at V and 10 bases at J, with 12 bases in the middle. CDR3 in amino acids: CASSYGGGTEQFF. CDR3 DNA: TGTGCCAGCAGTTACGGAGGGGGGACGGAGCAGTTCTTC.

This clonotype was picked up a small number of times. V usage is TRBV7-2 and J usage is TRBJ2-3; D is unclear. The V gene lost 2 bases and the J gene lost 8 bases, with 8 bases spanning the gap. Looked up from germline, CDR1 is SGHTA and CDR2 is FQGNSA. The CDR3 loop spans 12 amino acids. In DNA, the CDR3 is TGTGCCAGCAGCTTAAATTCCTTTACGCAGTATTTT. Protein sequence: CASSLNSFTQYF. Drawing the rest from reference TRBV7-2 and TRBJ2-3, the complete variable domain is GAGVSQSPSNKVTEKGKDVELRCDPISGHTALYWYRQSLGQGLEFLIYFQGNSAPDKSGLPSDRFSAERTGGSVSTLTIQRTQQEDSAVYLCASSLNSFTQYFGPGTRLTVL.

The V and J genes are TRBV20-1 and TRBJ2-4; D uncertain. The V end lost 2 bases, the J end lost 5 bases, and 10 bases lay between the germline ends. This CDR3 comprises 13 residues. Germline loops: CDR1 DFQATT, CDR2 SNEGSKA (reference sequence). CDR3 nucleotides: TGCAGTGCTAGATCATCTTCAGAAAACATTCAGTACTTC. Translating gives CSARSSSENIQYF.

The chain employs TRBV5-1 and TRBJ1-2, with 7 bases fitting TRBD1. Trimming at V came to 4 bases and at J to 4 bases, leaving 10 bases not matched to a gene. Germline V gives CDR1 SGHRS, CDR2 YFSETQ. The CDR3 runs to 15 residues. CDR3 sequence: CASSHPSGGRYGYTF. The CDR3 DNA follows: TGCGCCAGCAGCCATCCCTCAGGGGGTCGCTATGGCTACACCTTC. The full variable domain, in which reference TRBV5-1 and TRBJ1-2 provide the parts outside the CDR3, is KAGVTQTPRYLIKTRGQQVTLSCSPISGHRSVSWYQQTPGQGLQFLFEYFSETQRNKGNFPGRFSGRQFSNSRSEMNVSTLELGDSALYLCASSHPSGGRYGYTFGSGTRLTVV.

This rearrangement joins TRBV7-9 to TRBJ2-7, with 10 bases that match TRBD2. V shed 5 bases and J 3 bases; nucleotides not matched to a gene: 7. The CDR3 sequence is 15 residues long. Per germline, CDR1 SEHNR and CDR2 FQNEAQ (reference sequence). In nucleotides, the CDR3 is TGTGCCAGCAGCCCCCTACAGCGGGAGGGCTACGAGCAGTACTTC. It yields the protein CASSPLQREGYEQYF.

The chain recombines TRBV10-3 with TRBJ2-2; TRBD2 agrees at 9 bases. The germline V gene has CDR1 ENHRY and CDR2 SYGVKD. The CDR3 has 14 amino acids. The ends lost 10 bases at V and 4 bases at J; junction bases unmatched: 7. CDR3 sequence reads: CATTGTSSTGELFF. The DNA for the CDR3 is TGTGCCACAACCGGGACTAGCAGCACCGGGGAGCTGTTTTTT.

The chain employs TRBV11-2 and TRBJ2-2; D remains unclear. With 7 bases removed from V and 2 bases from J, the gap between germline ends came to 5 bases. Per the germline V gene, CDR1 is SGHAT and CDR2 is FQNNGV. CDR3 size: 12 residues. In DNA, the CDR3 is TGTGCCAGCAATAGAAACACCGGGGAGCTGTTTTTT. Protein sequence: CASNRNTGELFF. The full variable domain, rest sourced from reference TRBV11-2 and TRBJ2-2, is EAGVAQSPRYKIIEKRQSVAFWCNPISGHATLYWYQQILGQGPKLLIQFQNNGVVDDSQLPKDRFSAERLKGVDSTLKIQPAKLEDSAVYLCASNRNTGELFFGEGSRLTVL.

The J gene is TRBJ2-3, the V gene TRBV6-1, with 9 positions matching TRBD2. The CDR3 totals 15 residues. The J segment lost 6 bases and the V segment lost 2 bases, leaving 6 bases of the junction unmatched. Germline CDR1 is MNHNS and CDR2 is SASEGT. In nucleotides, the CDR3 is TGTGCCAGCAGTGAATGGCGGGAGGGCCCGGATACGCAGTATTTT. Residues: CASSEWREGPDTQYF.